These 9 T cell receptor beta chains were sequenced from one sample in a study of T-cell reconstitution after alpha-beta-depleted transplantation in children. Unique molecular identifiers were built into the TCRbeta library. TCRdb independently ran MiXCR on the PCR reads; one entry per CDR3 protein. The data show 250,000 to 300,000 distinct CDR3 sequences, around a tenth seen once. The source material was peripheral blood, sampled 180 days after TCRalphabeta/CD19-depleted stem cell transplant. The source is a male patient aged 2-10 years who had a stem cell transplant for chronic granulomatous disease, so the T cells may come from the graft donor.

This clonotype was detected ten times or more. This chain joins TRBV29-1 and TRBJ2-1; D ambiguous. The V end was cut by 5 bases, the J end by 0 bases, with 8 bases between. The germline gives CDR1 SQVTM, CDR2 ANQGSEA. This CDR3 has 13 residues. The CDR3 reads CSVPQVSYNEQFF. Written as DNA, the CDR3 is TGCAGCGTTCCCCAAGTCTCCTACAATGAGCAGTTCTTC.

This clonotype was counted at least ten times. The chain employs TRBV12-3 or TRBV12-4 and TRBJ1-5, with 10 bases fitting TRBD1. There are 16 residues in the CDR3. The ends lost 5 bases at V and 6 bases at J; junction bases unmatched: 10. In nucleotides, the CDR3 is TGTGCCAGCAGTCCCCGGGACAGGGGAGTGTCTCAGCCCCAGCATTTT. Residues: CASSPRDRGVSQPQHF.

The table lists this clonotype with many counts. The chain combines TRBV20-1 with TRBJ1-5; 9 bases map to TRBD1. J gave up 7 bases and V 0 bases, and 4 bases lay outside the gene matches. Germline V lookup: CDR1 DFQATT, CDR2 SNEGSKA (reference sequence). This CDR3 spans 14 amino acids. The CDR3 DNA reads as TGCAGTGCTAGAGATGGGACAGGGAACCAGCCCCAGCATTTT. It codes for CSARDGTGNQPQHF.

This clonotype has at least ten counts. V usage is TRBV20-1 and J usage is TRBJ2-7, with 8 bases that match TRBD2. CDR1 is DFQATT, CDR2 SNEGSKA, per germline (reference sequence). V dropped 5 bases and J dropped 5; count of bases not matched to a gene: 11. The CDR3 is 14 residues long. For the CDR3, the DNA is TGCAGTGCTGGGATAGCGGGAATATTAAACGAGCAGTACTTC. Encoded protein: CSAGIAGILNEQYF.

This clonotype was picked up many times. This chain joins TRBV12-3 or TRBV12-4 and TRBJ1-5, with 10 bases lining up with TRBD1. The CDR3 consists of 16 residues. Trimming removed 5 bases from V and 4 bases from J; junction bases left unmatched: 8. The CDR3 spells CASSPFGTGANQPQHF. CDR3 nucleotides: TGTGCCAGCAGTCCCTTCGGGACAGGGGCTAATCAGCCCCAGCATTTT.

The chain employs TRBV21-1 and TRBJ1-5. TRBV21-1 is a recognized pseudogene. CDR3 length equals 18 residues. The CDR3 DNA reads TGTGCCAGCAGCAAATTTCTTGCTTCGGAATATAGCAATCAGCCCCAGCATTTT. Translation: CASSKFLASEYSNQPQHF.

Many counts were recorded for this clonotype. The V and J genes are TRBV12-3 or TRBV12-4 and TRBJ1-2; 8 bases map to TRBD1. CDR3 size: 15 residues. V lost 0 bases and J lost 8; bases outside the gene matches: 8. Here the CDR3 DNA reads TGTGCCAGCAGTTTAGCCAAGGGACAGGTGATCGGCTACACCTTC. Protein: CASSLAKGQVIGYTF.

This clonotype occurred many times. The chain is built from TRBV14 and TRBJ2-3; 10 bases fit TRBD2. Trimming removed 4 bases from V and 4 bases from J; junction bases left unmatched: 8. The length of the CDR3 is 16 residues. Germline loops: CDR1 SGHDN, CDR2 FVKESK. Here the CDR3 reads CASSPLASGSADTQYF. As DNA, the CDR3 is TGTGCCAGCAGCCCCCTGGCTAGCGGGAGCGCAGATACGCAGTATTTT.

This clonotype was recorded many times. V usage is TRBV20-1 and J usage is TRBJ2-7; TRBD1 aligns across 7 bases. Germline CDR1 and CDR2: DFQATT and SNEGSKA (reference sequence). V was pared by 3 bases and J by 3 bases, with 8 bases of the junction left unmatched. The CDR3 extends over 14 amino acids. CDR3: CSARRTGAGYEQYF. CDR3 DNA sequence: TGCAGTGCTAGGAGGACAGGAGCCGGCTACGAGCAGTACTTC.